The 27 T cell receptor beta chains below all came from one sample that was sequenced in a study of T cell responses to AZD1222 COVID-19 vaccine (dated by TCRdb to 2020 to 2022). Libraries came from the immunoSEQ multiplex PCR assay. What TCRdb holds here is the immuneACCESS table cut down to in-frame rearrangements. Part of the clones is not present; checked against another copy, under half of the missing clones reflect an unresolved V gene, and the others are unexplained. The sample has tens of thousands of clones on record, around nine tenths of them singletons. 5% of the sample is held by the ten biggest clonotypes. The time point label for this specimen denotes: about 28 days (+/-7) after the second vaccine dose. The material was peripheral blood, obtained 28 days after the second AZD1222 dose. These receptors were obtained from an adult who received the AZD1222 COVID-19 vaccine.

The chain is built from TRBV15 and TRBJ1-4; 7 bases match TRBD1. This CDR3 is 18 amino acids long. CDR1 is LNHNV, CDR2 YYDKDF, per germline (reference sequence). V lost 0 bases, J lost 0 bases, and 7 bases stayed unmatched. CDR3 loop: CATSRDLLQGTTNEKLFF. CDR3 sequence (DNA): TGTGCCACCAGCAGAGACCTATTACAGGGGACAACTAATGAAAAACTGTTTTTT.

The CDR3 loop reads CASSWGPGGELFF. The CDR3 DNA sequence: TGTGCCAGCAGTTGGGGACCGGGCGGGGAGCTGTTTTTT. The chain uses TRBV7-8 and TRBJ2-2; D possibly matches TRBD1 or TRBD2 (5 bases each). Trimming shortened V by 6 bases and J by 7 bases, and 12 bases separated the two germline ends. This CDR3 comprises 13 residues. The germline V gene has CDR1 SGHVS and CDR2 FQNEAQ.

This chain connects TRBV5-1 to TRBJ2-2; TRBD2 matches at 8 bases. The CDR3 is made up of 16 amino acids. Germline CDR1 and CDR2: SGHRS and YFSETQ. V shed 0 bases, J shed 4 bases, and the junction held 5 bases outside the gene matches. The CDR3 DNA sequence: TGCGCCAGCAGCTTGGCCCGGAGCGGGAGCACCGGGGAGCTGTTTTTT. Translation gives CASSLARSGSTGELFF. Filled out from reference TRBV5-1 and TRBJ2-2, the complete variable domain reads KAGVTQTPRYLIKTRGQQVTLSCSPISGHRSVSWYQQTPGQGLQFLFEYFSETQRNKGNFPGRFSGRQFSNSRSEMNVSTLELGDSALYLCASSLARSGSTGELFFGEGSRLTVL.

This chain uses TRBV5-1 with TRBJ1-1, with a possible D match to TRBD1 (6 bases). V was trimmed by 4 bases and J by 3 bases, leaving 13 bases between them. The CDR3 totals 14 residues. The germline V gene encodes CDR1 SGHRS and CDR2 YFSETQ. The CDR3 region is CASSPKTGHTEAFF. The CDR3 DNA reads TGCGCCAGCAGCCCGAAGACAGGCCACACTGAAGCTTTCTTT.

V gene TRBV5-1 combines with J gene TRBJ1-3; no definite D call. Germline V gene data show CDR1 as SGHRS and CDR2 as YFSETQ. The V end lost 3 bases, the J end lost 4 bases, and 14 bases lay between the germline ends. The CDR3 has 15 residues. The CDR3 sequence: CASSSGGTRGNTIYF. The CDR3 coding sequence is TGCGCCAGCAGCTCCGGCGGAACTCGAGGAAACACCATATATTTT.

On this clone: The identical CDR3 is also encoded by other nucleotide sequences in the sample. The chain is built from TRBV30 and TRBJ1-5; no firm D call. Trimming removed 0 bases at V and 3 bases at J, with 6 bases between. The germline CDR1 and CDR2 sequences are GTSNPN and SVGIG (reference sequence). The CDR3 sequence is 13 residues long. CDR3 amino acids: CAWSVRNNQPQHF. The DNA for the CDR3 is TGTGCCTGGAGTGTCCGCAACAATCAGCCCCAGCATTTT.

This chain uses TRBV5-5 with TRBJ2-6; 7 positions match TRBD1. Germline values: CDR1 SGHKS, CDR2 YYEKEE (reference sequence). The CDR3 is made up of 17 amino acids. The trim removed 3 bases at V and 0 bases at J, leaving 6 bases unmatched. The CDR3 protein is CASSSSTGPSGANVLTF. The CDR3 DNA reads as TGTGCCAGCAGCTCGTCGACAGGGCCCTCTGGGGCCAACGTCCTGACTTTC.

Here the CDR3 DNA reads TGCGCCAGCAGCCAACCCCAAAAGAACACTGAAGCTTTCTTT. Its translation: CASSQPQKNTEAFF. The chain carries TRBV4-1 and TRBJ1-1; D gene unclear. The germline V gene has CDR1 MGHRA and CDR2 YSYEKL. V lost 2 bases, J lost 1 base, and 8 bases lay in between. This CDR3 comprises 14 residues.

CDR3 residues: CATSAGNYGYTF. For the CDR3, the DNA is TGTGCCACCAGTGCAGGCAACTATGGCTACACCTTC. The chain has TRBV24-1 and TRBJ1-2, with D unresolved. This CDR3 spans 12 amino acids. The V end lost 5 bases, the J end lost 2 bases, and 5 bases lay between the germline ends. CDR1 KGHDR and CDR2 SFDVKD come from the germline V gene.

V and J are TRBV3-1 (or the pseudogene TRBV3-2) and TRBJ1-3; D gene uncertain. V lost 3 bases and J lost 2, with 8 bases in between. CDR3 length: 14 residues. Germline assignment: CDR1 LGHDT and CDR2 YNNKEL (reference sequence). Here the CDR3 reads CASSQAVAGNTIYF. CDR3 nucleotide sequence: TGTGCCAGCAGCCAGGCGGTTGCTGGAAACACCATATATTTT.

The chain recombines TRBV5-4 with TRBJ1-2; possibly TRBD1 for D (5 bases). The CDR3 is made up of 15 amino acids. The V gene's germline CDR1 is SGHNT and CDR2 YYREEE (reference sequence). The V gene lost 4 bases and the J gene lost 4 bases, with 17 bases spanning the gap. The CDR3: CASSTADTEGYGYTF. The CDR3 DNA sequence: TGTGCCAGCAGCACGGCGGACACCGAGGGCTATGGCTACACCTTC.

In this sample, this clone turned up many times. The chain couples TRBV4-1 to TRBJ2-3, with TRBD1 as a possible D gene (5 bases). The V end was cut by 0 bases, the J end by 5 bases, with 9 bases between. The germline V gene encodes CDR1 MGHRA and CDR2 YSYEKL. This CDR3 is built from 14 residues. The CDR3 sequence: CASSQDRVGDTQYF. The CDR3 DNA is TGCGCCAGCAGCCAAGACAGGGTCGGAGATACGCAGTATTTT.

This chain links TRBV27 with TRBJ2-7; D possibly corresponds to TRBD2 (6 bases). Looked up from germline, CDR1 is MNHEY and CDR2 is SMNVEV (reference sequence). The CDR3 loop spans 14 amino acids. With 2 bases removed from V and 3 bases from J, the gap between germline ends came to 11 bases. CDR3 nucleotides: TGTGCCAGCAGTTTAGGCGGGGTCCGCTACGAGCAGTACTTC. It codes for CASSLGGVRYEQYF.

The chain uses TRBV5-1 and TRBJ1-1; D is unresolved. The CDR3 runs to 13 residues. Germline V gene lookup returns CDR1 SGHRS and CDR2 YFSETQ. Between the trimmed V and J ends, which lost 1 base and 0 bases, there was a span of 4 bases. The CDR3 DNA follows: TGCGCCAGCAGCTTGATGATGAACACTGAAGCTTTCTTT. Its protein product is CASSLMMNTEAFF. Filled out from reference TRBV5-1 and TRBJ1-1, the complete variable domain reads KAGVTQTPRYLIKTRGQQVTLSCSPISGHRSVSWYQQTPGQGLQFLFEYFSETQRNKGNFPGRFSGRQFSNSRSEMNVSTLELGDSALYLCASSLMMNTEAFFGQGTRLTVV.

The chain is built from TRBV7-9 and TRBJ2-5; 7 positions match TRBD2. V lost 5 bases and J lost 2; bases outside the gene matches: 8. Per germline, CDR1 SEHNR and CDR2 FQNEAQ (reference sequence). The CDR3 extends over 15 amino acids. The CDR3 coding sequence is TGTGCCAGCAGCCCCGGGTCTAGCGGACAAGAGACCCAGTACTTC. It codes for CASSPGSSGQETQYF.

This rearrangement joins TRBV6-2 or TRBV6-3 to TRBJ1-1; the D gene is possibly TRBD1 (5 bases). CDR3 length equals 13 residues. The germline V gene encodes CDR1 MNHEY and CDR2 SVGEGT. Between the trimmed V and J ends, which lost 2 bases and 4 bases, there was a span of 8 bases. CDR3 nucleotide sequence: TGTGCCAGCAGTTACGGGGGGGGCACTGAAGCTTTCTTT. Translating gives CASSYGGGTEAFF.

The V call is TRBV6-5, the J call TRBJ1-2; TRBD1 aligns across 9 bases. Germline trimming cut 6 bases from V and 2 bases from J; bases unmatched to any gene: 7. Germline V gene sequence: CDR1 MNHEY, CDR2 SVGAGI. CDR3 length: 15 residues. CDR3: CASSTTTGGNYGYTF. CDR3 sequence (DNA): TGTGCCAGCAGCACCACGACAGGGGGAAACTATGGCTACACCTTC.

This clone was seen a single time. The genes are TRBV18 and TRBJ2-2, with D maybe TRBD1 (5 bases). The CDR3 consists of 15 residues. Germline V gene sequence: CDR1 KGHSH, CDR2 LQKENI. Trimming took off 4 bases at V and 1 base at J, with 10 bases between the two ends. This chain's CDR3 is CASSRGWRNTGELFF. The CDR3 DNA reads TGTGCCAGCTCACGGGGCTGGAGGAACACCGGGGAGCTGTTTTTT.

This chain joins TRBV6-5 and TRBJ1-3; D is uncertain. V shed 0 bases and J shed 0 bases, with 9 bases lying between them. The CDR3 runs 16 residues. CDR1 and CDR2 (germline): MNHEY, SVGAGI. This chain's CDR3 is CASSYSRHTSGNTIYF. Written as DNA, the CDR3 is TGTGCCAGCAGTTACTCGAGGCACACCTCTGGAAACACCATATATTTT.

J is TRBJ2-7 and V is TRBV25-1; D possibly uses TRBD1 or TRBD2 (5 bases each). The V end lost 6 bases, the J end lost 4 bases, and 16 bases lay between the germline ends. The germline V gene encodes CDR1 MGHDK and CDR2 SYGVNS. This CDR3 has 14 residues. In DNA form, the CDR3 reads TGTGCCAGCAGAGCGGCAGGGCAGGGTTACGAGCAGTACTTC. This translates into CASRAAGQGYEQYF.

This clone has just one count. This chain joins TRBV19 and TRBJ1-6; D not resolved. The CDR3 spans 13 residues. V shed 8 bases and J shed 4 bases, with 9 bases lying between them. CDR1 is LNHDA and CDR2 is SQIVND in the germline V gene (reference sequence). CDR3 sequence reads: CASEGSYNSPLHF. The CDR3 coding sequence is TGTGCCAGTGAGGGCAGTTATAATTCACCCCTCCACTTT. Full variable domain (remainder filled in from reference TRBV19 and TRBJ1-6): DGGITQSPKYLFRKEGQNVTLSCEQNLNHDAMYWYRQDPGQGLRLIYYSQIVNDFQKGDIAEGYSVSREKKESFPLTVTSAQKNPTAFYLCASEGSYNSPLHFGNGTRLTVT.

The rearrangement links TRBV9 to TRBJ1-5; D not certain. The germline V gene encodes CDR1 SGDLS and CDR2 YYNGEE. There are 15 residues in the CDR3. V lost 0 bases, J lost 0 bases, and 7 bases lay in between. This chain's CDR3 is CASSVGITSNQPQHF. CDR3 coding DNA: TGTGCCAGCAGCGTAGGCATCACTAGCAATCAGCCCCAGCATTTT.

The rearrangement joins TRBV7-2 to TRBJ1-4, with 8 bases fitting TRBD1. Looked up from germline, CDR1 is SGHTA and CDR2 is FQGNSA. This CDR3 contains 14 residues. V shed 5 bases and J 3 bases; nucleotides not matched to a gene: 2. CDR3 amino acids: CASSRDRSNEKLFF. CDR3 nucleotide sequence: TGTGCCAGCAGCCGGGACAGGTCTAATGAAAAACTGTTTTTT.

The chain links TRBV15 to TRBJ2-7, with D tentatively TRBD1 (5 bases). This CDR3 is built from 15 residues. Germline assignment: CDR1 LNHNV and CDR2 YYDKDF (reference sequence). V lost 0 bases, J lost 5 bases, and 14 bases lay in between. The CDR3 reads CATSRDSVRAHEQYF. CDR3 sequence (DNA): TGTGCCACCAGCAGAGATTCAGTCAGGGCCCACGAGCAGTACTTC. The complete variable domain, with remaining parts taken from reference TRBV15 and TRBJ2-7, reads DAMVIQNPRYQVTQFGKPVTLSCSQTLNHNVMYWYQQKSSQAPKLLFHYYDKDFNNEADTPDNFQSRRPNTSFCFLDIRSPGLGDTAMYLCATSRDSVRAHEQYFGPGTRLTVT.

J is TRBJ1-5 and V is TRBV3-1 (or the pseudogene TRBV3-2), with D unclear. Germline CDR1 LGHDT, CDR2 YNNKEL (reference sequence). CDR3 length: 16 amino acids. Trimming pared 0 bases from V and 7 bases from J, leaving 16 bases between. CDR3 sequence reads: CASSQDRAPRPQPQHF. CDR3 sequence (DNA): TGTGCCAGCAGCCAAGATAGGGCCCCCAGGCCCCAGCCCCAGCATTTT.

The chain has TRBV2 and TRBJ1-5; D gene ambiguous. The germline gives CDR1 SNHLY, CDR2 FYNNEI. This CDR3 comprises 13 residues. Trimming removed 4 bases at V and 1 base at J, with 5 bases between. The CDR3 DNA sequence: TGTGCCAGCAGTGGGGGAAGCAATCAGCCCCAGCATTTT. Protein: CASSGGSNQPQHF.

The chain combines TRBV10-2 with TRBJ1-4; D perhaps matches TRBD1 (6 bases). CDR1 and CDR2 (germline): WSHSY, SAAADI. This CDR3 is built from 15 residues. Trimming left V 5 bases short and J 7 bases short, with 17 bases between. Here the CDR3 reads CASSYTGLVSEKLFF. CDR3 coding DNA: TGCGCCAGCAGTTACACAGGGTTGGTTAGTGAAAAACTGTTTTTT.